The next 19 T cell receptor beta chains were all read from a single sample in a study of cytomegalovirus exposure and HLA in healthy donors. A multiplex PCR was run with 60 Vbeta primers and 13 Jbeta primers. Only in-frame clones appear in the TCRdb table, and some are missing; sequencing was by immunoSEQ multiplex PCR. The sample includes fewer than 250,000 clones, roughly four fifths of them seen just once. The sample taken for sequencing was PBMCs. All receptors derive from a woman aged 25 to 39 in good health and CMV-seropositive.

The chain joins TRBV4-2 to TRBJ2-3; D is uncertain. Germline values: CDR1 LGHNA, CDR2 YNFKEQ. Trimming removed 0 bases at V and 0 bases at J, with 7 bases between. The CDR3 loop spans 15 amino acids. Here the CDR3 reads CASSQERSSTDTQYF. The DNA for the CDR3 is TGTGCCAGCAGCCAAGAGCGGTCTAGCACAGATACGCAGTATTTT.

The V call is TRBV6-5, the J call TRBJ2-1; tentatively, D is TRBD2 (6 bases). This CDR3 is 13 amino acids long. The V gene lost 6 bases and the J gene lost 2 bases, with 8 bases spanning the gap. Germline CDR1 and CDR2: MNHEY and SVGAGI. DNA of the CDR3: TGTGCCAGCAGAGCGGGCCCCTACAATGAGCAGTTCTTC. Translating gives CASRAGPYNEQFF.

The CDR3 nucleotides read TGTGCCAGTAGTCCCGGACTAAACAATGAGCAGTTCTTC. This encodes CASSPGLNNEQFF. The chain is built from TRBV19 and TRBJ2-1; maybe TRBD2 (6 bases). The V gene lost 5 bases and the J gene lost 5 bases, with 10 bases spanning the gap. The CDR3 is 13 amino acids. The germline V gene encodes CDR1 LNHDA and CDR2 SQIVND (reference sequence).

Remarks on this clone: The same CDR3 arises from other DNA sequences in this sample as well. V gene TRBV28 combines with J gene TRBJ2-7; the match to TRBD1 covers 8 bases. This CDR3 region has 13 residues. V lost 7 bases and J lost 10; bases outside the gene matches: 12. Germline values: CDR1 MDHEN, CDR2 SYDVKM. The CDR3 DNA reads TGTGCCAGCACCTTCCCGGGGCAGGGGGCTCAGTACTTC. This encodes CASTFPGQGAQYF.

The chain uses TRBV11-2 and TRBJ2-5, with unresolved D. The DNA end is more similar to TRBJ2-7, so the J call may be wrong. The length of the CDR3 is 12 residues. CDR1 SGHAT and CDR2 FQNNGV come from the germline V gene. CDR3 in DNA: TGTGCCAGCAGCCTGGAGAGAGACGAGCAGTACTTC. Amino acids: CASSLERDEQYF.

With respect to this clone: A read error may produce the germline difference seen at one junction end. The chain recombines TRBV6-1 with TRBJ1-5; no firm D call. CDR1 and CDR2 from the germline V gene are MNHNS and SASEGT. The CDR3 has 14 residues. The CDR3, as DNA: TGTGCCAGCTGTGACGACGCAGGTGCGCAGCCCCAGCATTTT. Translating gives CASCDDAGAQPQHF.

This chain connects TRBV11-2 to TRBJ2-1, with D possibly being TRBD2 (6 bases). Trimming took 4 bases from V and 0 from J, leaving 13 bases between them. CDR3 length: 16 residues. Germline loops: CDR1 SGHAT, CDR2 FQNNGV. DNA for the CDR3: TGTGCCAGCAGCTCGGAGGGTTGGCTCTCCTACAATGAGCAGTTCTTC. Translated, it gives CASSSEGWLSYNEQFF.

The chain carries TRBV4-2 and TRBJ1-2, with no clear D. This CDR3 is built from 12 residues. V lost 4 bases, J lost 7 bases, and 10 bases lay in between. CDR1 LGHNA and CDR2 YNFKEQ come from the germline V gene. Written as DNA, the CDR3 is TGTGCCAGCAGCCCGGAATCAGGTGGCTACACCTTC. The encoded protein is CASSPESGGYTF.

There are a few counts of this clone. Germline and junction disagree at one end, which may indicate a read error. The chain combines TRBV15 with TRBJ2-3, with 9 positions matching TRBD1. Per germline, CDR1 LNHNV and CDR2 YYDKDF (reference sequence). This CDR3 comprises 16 residues. The CDR3 sequence: CATSRATGGGTDTQYF. The CDR3 DNA sequence: TGTGCCACCAGCAGAGCAACAGGGGGCGGCACGGATACGCAGTATTTT.

This clone has a handful of counts. V gene TRBV11-2 combines with J gene TRBJ2-1, with 7 nucleotides matching TRBD1. The CDR3 has 13 amino acids. V dropped 8 bases and J dropped 4; count of bases not matched to a gene: 5. CDR1 and CDR2 (germline): SGHAT, FQNNGV. The CDR3 coding sequence is TGTGCCAGCTGTTTACAGGGGTACAATGAGCAGTTCTTC. Amino acids: CASCLQGYNEQFF.

This chain joins TRBV7-9 and TRBJ2-5, with 12 bases aligning to TRBD2. Germline lookup yields CDR1 SEHNR and CDR2 FQNEAQ (reference sequence). CDR3 length: 16 residues. V dropped 5 bases and J dropped 5; count of bases not matched to a gene: 9. The CDR3 sequence: CASSGRLAGEVETQYF. As DNA, the CDR3 is TGTGCCAGCAGCGGCCGACTAGCGGGAGAGGTGGAGACCCAGTACTTC.

In its sample, this clone was seen once. The chain employs TRBV4-1 and TRBJ2-7; 7 bases match TRBD2. The junction had 11 bases not matched to a gene; V was cut back by 8 bases and J by 4 bases. This CDR3 region has 14 residues. CDR1 is MGHRA, CDR2 YSYEKL, per germline. The CDR3 sequence is CASRSGTGRYEQYF. CDR3 nucleotide sequence: TGCGCCAGCCGGAGCGGGACGGGGCGATACGAGCAGTACTTC.

This sequence joins TRBV4-2 and TRBJ2-3, with 13 bases identical to TRBD2. V gave up 4 bases and J gave up 3 bases; unmatched junction bases: 13. The CDR3 has 19 residues. Germline CDR1 is LGHNA and CDR2 is YNFKEQ. This CDR3 is CASSRLTSGRDMLTDTQYF. The CDR3 coding sequence is TGTGCCAGCAGCCGGTTAACTAGCGGGAGGGATATGTTGACAGATACGCAGTATTTT.

The chain carries TRBV5-6 and TRBJ1-1; 8 nucleotides line up with TRBD1. The CDR3 spans 13 residues. The V gene's germline CDR1 is SGHDT and CDR2 YYEEEE. The trim removed 6 bases at V and 4 bases at J, leaving 5 bases unmatched. The CDR3 nucleotides are TGTGCCAGCACCAGCAGGGGGCTCACTGAAGCTTTCTTT. Translation: CASTSRGLTEAFF.

J is TRBJ1-1 and V is TRBV7-9, with 7 nucleotides matching TRBD1. J gave up 8 bases and V 4 bases, and 7 bases lay outside the gene matches. The germline V gene encodes CDR1 SEHNR and CDR2 FQNEAQ (reference sequence). The CDR3 length is 13 residues. CDR3 DNA: TGTGCCAGCAGCTCACAGGGGTTGAGAGAAGCTTTCTTT. This sequence encodes CASSSQGLREAFF.

This rearrangement joins TRBV5-1 to TRBJ1-4; maybe TRBD1 (5 bases). The CDR3 has 17 amino acids. Germline V gives CDR1 SGHRS, CDR2 YFSETQ. Trimming stripped 4 bases from V and 0 bases from J, with 16 bases between. CDR3 residues: CASSEIGGSATNEKLFF. Written as DNA, the CDR3 is TGCGCCAGCAGCGAGATCGGGGGATCAGCAACTAATGAAAAACTGTTTTTT.

The genes are TRBV7-2 and TRBJ2-7; D may be TRBD2 (6 bases). The CDR3 loop spans 13 amino acids. Trimming removed 0 bases at V and 7 bases at J, with 10 bases between. Germline V gene data show CDR1 as SGHTA and CDR2 as FQGNSA. The CDR3 here is CASSLAVAGEQYF. The DNA of the CDR3 is TGTGCCAGCAGCTTAGCGGTCGCGGGGGAGCAGTACTTC.

V gene TRBV18 combines with J gene TRBJ1-2; D unresolved. The ends were cut back, 5 bases at V and 2 bases at J, with 21 bases in the middle. The CDR3 runs to 17 residues. Germline values: CDR1 KGHSH, CDR2 LQKENI. This chain's CDR3 is CASSSTSPARENYGYTF. The CDR3 DNA reads as TGTGCCAGCTCATCTACTTCCCCTGCGAGGGAAAACTATGGCTACACCTTC.

A note on this clone: Other DNA sequences from this sample encode an identical CDR3 as well. The V and J genes are TRBV5-1 and TRBJ2-7; 7 bases map to TRBD2. Germline CDR1 is SGHRS and CDR2 is YFSETQ. This CDR3 contains 14 residues. V lost 0 bases and J lost 0; bases outside the gene matches: 0. The DNA for the CDR3 is TGCGCCAGCAGCTTGGGCGGGAGCTCCTACGAGCAGTACTTC. Amino acid sequence: CASSLGGSSYEQYF. Looking up the rest from reference TRBV5-1 and TRBJ2-7 gives the full variable domain: KAGVTQTPRYLIKTRGQQVTLSCSPISGHRSVSWYQQTPGQGLQFLFEYFSETQRNKGNFPGRFSGRQFSNSRSEMNVSTLELGDSALYLCASSLGGSSYEQYFGPGTRLTVT.